Detailed here is one T cell receptor beta chain. Its antigen is currently unknown. The CDR3 spans 13 residues. The germline V gene has CDR1 LGHDT and CDR2 YNNKEL (reference sequence). TCRdb reanalyzed the 5' RACE reads, giving one entry per CDR3 protein sequence and no DNA. The sample shows about 430,000 distinct CDR3 sequences, and 1.4% sits with its ten largest clones. The entry originates in a study of T cells expressing NK-cell markers. Study-level points and caveats: Expanded clones of NKG2C+ T cells had an unclear HCMV specificity.

This chain uses TRBV3-1 with TRBJ2-3. The sample comprised blood T cells: a sorted CD56 or NKG2C T cell subset, CD4+ or CD8+ T cells, or bulk PBMC T cells (not recorded which). This TCR was recovered from a woman aged 45-65 years in good health. The CDR3 loop is CASSQRDQDTQYF.